This TCR beta chain is drawn from a study of CD8 T cells in ankylosing spondylitis. General observations from the study: In ankylosing spondylitis patients, matched synovial fluid reportedly showed significant enrichment of disease-linked clones. Among TCR beta sequences, a motif of several highly homologous variants appeared characteristic of ankylosing spondylitis blood. In the blood and synovial fluid of reactive arthritis, some motif variants had been previously reported.

Quantitative 5'-RACE with molecular barcodes was used to make the TCR beta libraries. MiXCR, run by TCRdb on the 5' RACE reads, gives a single entry per CDR3 protein. Among fewer than 400,000 distinct CDR3 sequences listed, about 20% were seen once. This clonotype was seen a few times. What it binds is not known. This CDR3 region has 15 residues. V lost 3 bases to trimming and J lost 5 bases, with 17 bases between them. Germline CDR1 and CDR2: SGHDT and YYEEEE. The source of this sequence is a male donor with ankylosing spondylitis. The specimen was blood, either unsorted or a sorted T cell fraction (not recorded which). The chain recombines TRBV5-6 with TRBJ2-5, with D possibly matching TRBD2 (6 bases). The CDR3 spells CASSWDSLLWETQYF. The CDR3 DNA is TGTGCCAGCAGCTGGGACTCCCTGTTATGGGAGACCCAGTACTTC.